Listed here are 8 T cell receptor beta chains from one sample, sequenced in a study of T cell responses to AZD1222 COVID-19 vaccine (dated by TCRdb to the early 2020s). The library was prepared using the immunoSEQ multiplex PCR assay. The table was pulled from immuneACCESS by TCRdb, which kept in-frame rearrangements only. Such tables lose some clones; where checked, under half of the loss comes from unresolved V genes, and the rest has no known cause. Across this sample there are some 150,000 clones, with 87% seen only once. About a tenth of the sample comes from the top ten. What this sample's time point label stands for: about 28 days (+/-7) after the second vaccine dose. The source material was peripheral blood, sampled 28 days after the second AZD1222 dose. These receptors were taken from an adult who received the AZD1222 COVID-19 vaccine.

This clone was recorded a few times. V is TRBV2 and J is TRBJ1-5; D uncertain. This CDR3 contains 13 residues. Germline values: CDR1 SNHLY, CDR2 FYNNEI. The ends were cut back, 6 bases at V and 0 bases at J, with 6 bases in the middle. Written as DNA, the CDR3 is TGTGCCAGCAGGGCGTTTAGCAATCAGCCCCAGCATTTT. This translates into CASRAFSNQPQHF.

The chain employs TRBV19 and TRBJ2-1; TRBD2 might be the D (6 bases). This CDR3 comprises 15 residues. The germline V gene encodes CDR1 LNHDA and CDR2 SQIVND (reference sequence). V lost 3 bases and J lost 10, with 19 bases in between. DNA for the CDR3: TGTGCCAGTAGTATCTCGGGACTCACGGGGAGGGAGCAGTTCTTC. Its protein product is CASSISGLTGREQFF.

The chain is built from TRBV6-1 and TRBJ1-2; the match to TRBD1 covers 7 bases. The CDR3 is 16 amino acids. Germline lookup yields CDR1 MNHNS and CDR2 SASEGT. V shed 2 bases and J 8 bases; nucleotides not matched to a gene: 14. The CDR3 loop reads CASSERGQIPNGGYTF. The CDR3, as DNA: TGTGCCAGCAGTGAAAGGGGACAGATCCCTAACGGGGGCTACACCTTC.

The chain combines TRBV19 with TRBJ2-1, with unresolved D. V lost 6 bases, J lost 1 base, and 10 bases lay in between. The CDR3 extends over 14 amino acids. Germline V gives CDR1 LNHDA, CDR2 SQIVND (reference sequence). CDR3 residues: CASSPSSSYNEQFF. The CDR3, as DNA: TGTGCCAGTAGCCCCTCGAGTTCCTACAATGAGCAGTTCTTC.

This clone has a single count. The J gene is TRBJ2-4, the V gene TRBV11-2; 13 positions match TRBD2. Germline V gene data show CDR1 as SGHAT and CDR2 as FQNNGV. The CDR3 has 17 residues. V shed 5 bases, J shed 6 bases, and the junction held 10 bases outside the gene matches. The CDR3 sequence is CASSPSPGLAGRNIQYF. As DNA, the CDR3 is TGTGCCAGCAGCCCCAGCCCGGGACTAGCGGGACGAAACATTCAGTACTTC.

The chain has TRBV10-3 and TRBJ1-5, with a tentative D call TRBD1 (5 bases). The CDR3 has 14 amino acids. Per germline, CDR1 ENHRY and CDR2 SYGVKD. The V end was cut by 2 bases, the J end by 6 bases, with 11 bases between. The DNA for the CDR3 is TGTGCCATCAGTGAGGGGGCAGATCGTCAGCCCCAGCATTTT. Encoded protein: CAISEGADRQPQHF.

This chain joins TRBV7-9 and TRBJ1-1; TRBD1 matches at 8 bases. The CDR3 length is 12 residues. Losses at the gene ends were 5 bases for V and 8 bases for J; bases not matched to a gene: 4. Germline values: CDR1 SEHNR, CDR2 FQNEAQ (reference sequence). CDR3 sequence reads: CASSPGGAEAFF. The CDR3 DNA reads TGTGCCAGCAGCCCAGGGGGCGCGGAAGCTTTCTTT. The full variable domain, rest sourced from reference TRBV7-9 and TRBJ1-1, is DTGVSQNPRHKITKRGQNVTFRCDPISEHNRLYWYRQTLGQGPEFLTYFQNEAQLEKSRLLSDRFSAERPKGSFSTLEIQRTEQGDSAMYLCASSPGGAEAFFGQGTRLTVV.

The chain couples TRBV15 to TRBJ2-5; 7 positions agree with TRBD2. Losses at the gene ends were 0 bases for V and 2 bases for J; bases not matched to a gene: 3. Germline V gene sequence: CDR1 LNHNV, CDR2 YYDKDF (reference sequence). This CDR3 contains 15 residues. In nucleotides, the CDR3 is TGTGCCACCAGCAGAGATTGGGGAGGGCAAGAGACCCAGTACTTC. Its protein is CATSRDWGGQETQYF.